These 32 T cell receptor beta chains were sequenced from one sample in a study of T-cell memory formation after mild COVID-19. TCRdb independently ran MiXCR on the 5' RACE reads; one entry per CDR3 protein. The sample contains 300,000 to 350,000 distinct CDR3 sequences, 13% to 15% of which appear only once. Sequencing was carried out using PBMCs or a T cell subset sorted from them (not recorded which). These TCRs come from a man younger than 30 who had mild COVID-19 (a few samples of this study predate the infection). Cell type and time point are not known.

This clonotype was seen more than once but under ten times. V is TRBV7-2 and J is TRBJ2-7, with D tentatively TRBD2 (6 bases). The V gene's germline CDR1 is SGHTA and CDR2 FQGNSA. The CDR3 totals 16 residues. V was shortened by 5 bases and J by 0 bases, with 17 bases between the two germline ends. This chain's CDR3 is CASSPGGGIHSYEQYF. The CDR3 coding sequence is TGTGCCAGCAGCCCGGGTGGGGGGATTCACTCCTACGAGCAGTACTTC. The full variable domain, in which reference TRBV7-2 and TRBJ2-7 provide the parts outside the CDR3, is GAGVSQSPSNKVTEKGKDVELRCDPISGHTALYWYRQSLGQGLEFLIYFQGNSAPDKSGLPSDRFSAERTGGSVSTLTIQRTQQEDSAVYLCASSPGGGIHSYEQYFGPGTRLTVT.

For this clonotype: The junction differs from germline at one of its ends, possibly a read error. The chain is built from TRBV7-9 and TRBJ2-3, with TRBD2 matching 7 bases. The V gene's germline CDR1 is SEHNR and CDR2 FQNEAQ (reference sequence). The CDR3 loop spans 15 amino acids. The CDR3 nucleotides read TGTGCCAGCTCCCCTGGGGGGGGGAGCACATATACGCAGTATTTT. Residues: CASSPGGGSTYTQYF.

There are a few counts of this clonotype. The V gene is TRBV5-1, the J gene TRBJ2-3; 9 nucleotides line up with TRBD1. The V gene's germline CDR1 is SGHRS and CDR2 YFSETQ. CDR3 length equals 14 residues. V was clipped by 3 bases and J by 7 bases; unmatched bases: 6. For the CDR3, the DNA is TGCGCCAGCAGCTATGGACAGGGGCAGAATACGCAGTATTTT. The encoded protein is CASSYGQGQNTQYF. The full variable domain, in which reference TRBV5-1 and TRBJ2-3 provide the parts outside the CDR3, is KAGVTQTPRYLIKTRGQQVTLSCSPISGHRSVSWYQQTPGQGLQFLFEYFSETQRNKGNFPGRFSGRQFSNSRSEMNVSTLELGDSALYLCASSYGQGQNTQYFGPGTRLTVL.

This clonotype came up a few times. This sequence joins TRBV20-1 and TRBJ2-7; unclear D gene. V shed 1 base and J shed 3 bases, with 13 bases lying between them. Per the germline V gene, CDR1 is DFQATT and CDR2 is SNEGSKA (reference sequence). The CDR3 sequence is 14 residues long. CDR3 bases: TGCAGTGCTAGAGTTCAAGGCAGCCACTACGAGCAGTACGTC. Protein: CSARVQGSHYEQYV.

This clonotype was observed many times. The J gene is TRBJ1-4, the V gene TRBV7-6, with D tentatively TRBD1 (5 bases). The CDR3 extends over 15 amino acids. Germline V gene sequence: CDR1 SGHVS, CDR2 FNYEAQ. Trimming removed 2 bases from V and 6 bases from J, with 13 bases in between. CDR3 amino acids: CASSLNGRADEKLFF. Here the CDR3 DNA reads TGTGCCAGCAGCTTAAACGGCAGGGCTGATGAAAAACTGTTTTTT.

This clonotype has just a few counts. The CDR3 spells CASSQDEGALYRPDTQYF. The CDR3, as DNA: TGTGCCAGCAGCCAAGATGAGGGGGCCCTTTACCGACCGGATACGCAGTATTTT. The J gene is TRBJ2-3, the V gene TRBV4-2; 7 bases map to TRBD1. This CDR3 contains 18 residues. Germline CDR1 LGHNA, CDR2 YNFKEQ. Trimming at V came to 0 bases and at J to 6 bases, leaving 15 bases not matched to a gene.

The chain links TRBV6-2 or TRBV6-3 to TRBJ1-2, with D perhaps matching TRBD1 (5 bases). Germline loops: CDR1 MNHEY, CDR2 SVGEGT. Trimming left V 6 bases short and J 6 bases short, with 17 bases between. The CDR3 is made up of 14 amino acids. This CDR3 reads CASSPIPRGNGYTF. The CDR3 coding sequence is TGTGCCAGCAGCCCAATTCCCCGGGGGAATGGCTACACCTTC.

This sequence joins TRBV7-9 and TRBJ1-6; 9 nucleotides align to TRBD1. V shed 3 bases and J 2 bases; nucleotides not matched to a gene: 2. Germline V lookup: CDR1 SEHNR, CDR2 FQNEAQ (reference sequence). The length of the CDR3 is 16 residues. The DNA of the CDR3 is TGTGCCAGCAGCTTCACAGGGGGCACCTATAATTCACCCCTCCACTTT. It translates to CASSFTGGTYNSPLHF.

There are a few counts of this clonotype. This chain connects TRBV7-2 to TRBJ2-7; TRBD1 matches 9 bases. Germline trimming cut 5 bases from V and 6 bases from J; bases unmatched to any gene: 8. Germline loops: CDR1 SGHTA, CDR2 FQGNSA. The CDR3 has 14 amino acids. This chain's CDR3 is CASSTRDRVSEQYF. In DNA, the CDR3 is TGTGCCAGCAGCACCCGGGACAGGGTCAGCGAGCAGTACTTC.

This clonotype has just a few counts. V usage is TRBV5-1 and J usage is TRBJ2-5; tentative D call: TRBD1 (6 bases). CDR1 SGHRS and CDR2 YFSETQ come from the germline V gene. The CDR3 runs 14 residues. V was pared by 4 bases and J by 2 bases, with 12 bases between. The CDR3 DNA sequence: TGCGCCAGCAGCGCGGACAGAGTGCAAGAGACCCAGTACTTC. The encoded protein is CASSADRVQETQYF. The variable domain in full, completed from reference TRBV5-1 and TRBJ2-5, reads KAGVTQTPRYLIKTRGQQVTLSCSPISGHRSVSWYQQTPGQGLQFLFEYFSETQRNKGNFPGRFSGRQFSNSRSEMNVSTLELGDSALYLCASSADRVQETQYFGPGTRLLVL.

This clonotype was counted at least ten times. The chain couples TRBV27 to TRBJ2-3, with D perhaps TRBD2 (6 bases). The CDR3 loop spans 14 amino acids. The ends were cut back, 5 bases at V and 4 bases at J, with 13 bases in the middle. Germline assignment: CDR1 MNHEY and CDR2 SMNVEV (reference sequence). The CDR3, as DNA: TGTGCCAGCAGTCAAACTAGCTGGGCAGATACGCAGTATTTT. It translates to CASSQTSWADTQYF.

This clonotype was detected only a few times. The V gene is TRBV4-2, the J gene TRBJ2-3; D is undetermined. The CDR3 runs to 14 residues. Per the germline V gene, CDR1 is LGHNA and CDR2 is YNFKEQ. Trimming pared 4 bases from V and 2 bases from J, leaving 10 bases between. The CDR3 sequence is CASSPVVITDTQYF. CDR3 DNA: TGTGCCAGCAGCCCGGTCGTCATCACAGATACGCAGTATTTT.

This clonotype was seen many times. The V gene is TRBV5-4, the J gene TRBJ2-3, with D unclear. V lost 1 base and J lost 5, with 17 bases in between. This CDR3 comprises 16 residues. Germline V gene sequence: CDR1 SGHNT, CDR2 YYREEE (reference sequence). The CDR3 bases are TGTGCCAGCAGCTTGAGCTCTAGTAGGTTGGGAGATACGCAGTATTTT. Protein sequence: CASSLSSSRLGDTQYF.

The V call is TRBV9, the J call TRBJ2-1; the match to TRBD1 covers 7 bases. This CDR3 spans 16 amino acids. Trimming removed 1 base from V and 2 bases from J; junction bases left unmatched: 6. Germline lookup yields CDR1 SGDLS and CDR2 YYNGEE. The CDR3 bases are TGTGCCAGCAGCGTATCTGAGGGGGCGGCCTACAATGAGCAGTTCTTC. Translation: CASSVSEGAAYNEQFF.

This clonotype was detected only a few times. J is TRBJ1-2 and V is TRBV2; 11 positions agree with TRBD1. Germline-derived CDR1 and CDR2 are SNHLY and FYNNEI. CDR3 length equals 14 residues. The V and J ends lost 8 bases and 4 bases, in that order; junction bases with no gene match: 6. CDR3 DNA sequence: TGTGCCAGCGTCGGGACAGGGGGGGCCTATGGCTACACCTTC. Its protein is CASVGTGGAYGYTF. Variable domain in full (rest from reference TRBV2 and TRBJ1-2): EPEVTQTPSHQVTQMGQEVILRCVPISNHLYFYWYRQILGQKVEFLVSFYNNEISEKSEIFDDQFSVERPDGSNFTLKIRSTKLEDSAMYFCASVGTGGAYGYTFGSGTRLTVV.

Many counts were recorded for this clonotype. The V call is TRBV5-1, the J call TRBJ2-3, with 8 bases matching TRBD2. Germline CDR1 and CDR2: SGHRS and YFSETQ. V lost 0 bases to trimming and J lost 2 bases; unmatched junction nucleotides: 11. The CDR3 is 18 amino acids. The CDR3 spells CASSLAGGAGVTTDTQYF. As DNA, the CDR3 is TGCGCCAGCAGCTTGGCCGGGGGAGCGGGGGTTACCACAGATACGCAGTATTTT.

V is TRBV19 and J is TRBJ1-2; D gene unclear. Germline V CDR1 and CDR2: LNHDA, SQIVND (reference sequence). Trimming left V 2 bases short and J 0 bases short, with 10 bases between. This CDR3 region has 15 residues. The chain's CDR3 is CASSIQAATNYGYTF. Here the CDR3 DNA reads TGTGCCAGTAGTATACAGGCAGCTACTAACTATGGCTACACCTTC.

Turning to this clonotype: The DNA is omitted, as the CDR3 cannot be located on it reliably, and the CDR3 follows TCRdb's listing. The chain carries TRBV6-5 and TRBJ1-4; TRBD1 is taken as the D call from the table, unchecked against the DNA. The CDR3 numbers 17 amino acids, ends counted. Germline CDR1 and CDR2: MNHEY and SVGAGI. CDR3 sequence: CASSYSTGGLVVKNCFF.

The CDR3 here is CATSDTGRGDTDTQYF. CDR3 coding DNA: TGTGCCACCAGTGATACAGGACGGGGCGACACAGATACGCAGTATTTT. The rearrangement joins TRBV24-1 to TRBJ2-3; D tentatively reads TRBD1 or TRBD2 (5 bases each). This CDR3 region has 16 residues. CDR1 KGHDR and CDR2 SFDVKD come from the germline V gene. V gave up 3 bases and J gave up 2 bases, with 14 bases separating them.

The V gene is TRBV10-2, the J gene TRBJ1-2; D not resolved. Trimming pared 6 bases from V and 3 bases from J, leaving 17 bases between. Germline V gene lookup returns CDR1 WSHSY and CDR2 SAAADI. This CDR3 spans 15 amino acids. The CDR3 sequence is CASSQHSRIDYGYTF. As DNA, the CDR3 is TGCGCCAGCAGCCAACACTCCAGAATCGACTATGGCTACACCTTC.

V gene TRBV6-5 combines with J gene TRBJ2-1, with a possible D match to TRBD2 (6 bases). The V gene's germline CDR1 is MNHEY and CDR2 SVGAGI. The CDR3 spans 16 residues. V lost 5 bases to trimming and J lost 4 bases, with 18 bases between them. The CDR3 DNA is TGTGCCAGCAGTGTAGAAGGGACTGATTCTTACAATGAGCAGTTCTTC. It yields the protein CASSVEGTDSYNEQFF.

Written as DNA, the CDR3 is TGCGCCAGCAGCTTGGCCGGGGTAGAAGATACGCAGTATTTT. It specifies CASSLAGVEDTQYF. The V and J genes are TRBV5-1 and TRBJ2-3; a possible D gene is TRBD2 (5 bases). The ends were cut back, 0 bases at V and 5 bases at J, with 10 bases in the middle. This CDR3 spans 14 amino acids. Germline CDR1 reads SGHRS; CDR2 reads YFSETQ.

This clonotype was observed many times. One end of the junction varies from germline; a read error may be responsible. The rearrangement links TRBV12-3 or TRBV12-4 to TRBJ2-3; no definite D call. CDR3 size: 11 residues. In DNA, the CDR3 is TGTGCCAGCAGCTTAGGGGATACGCAGTATTTT. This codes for CASSLGDTQYF.

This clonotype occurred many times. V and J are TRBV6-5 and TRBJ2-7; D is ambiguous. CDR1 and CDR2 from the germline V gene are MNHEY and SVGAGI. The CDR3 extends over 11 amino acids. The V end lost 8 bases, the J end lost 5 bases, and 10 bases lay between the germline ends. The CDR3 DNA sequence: TGTGCCAGCGGAAGGTACGACGAGCAGTACTTC. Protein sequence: CASGRYDEQYF.

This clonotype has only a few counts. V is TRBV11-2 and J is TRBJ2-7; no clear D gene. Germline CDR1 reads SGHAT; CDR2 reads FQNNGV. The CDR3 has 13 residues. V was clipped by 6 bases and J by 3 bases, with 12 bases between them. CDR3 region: CASSSDLGYEQYF. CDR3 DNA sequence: TGTGCCAGCAGTTCTGACTTGGGCTACGAGCAGTACTTC.

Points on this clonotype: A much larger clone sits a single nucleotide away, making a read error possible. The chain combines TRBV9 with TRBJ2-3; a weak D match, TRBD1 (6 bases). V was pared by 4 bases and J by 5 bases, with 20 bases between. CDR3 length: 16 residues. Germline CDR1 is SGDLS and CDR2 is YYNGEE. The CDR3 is CASSPQAWGPGDTQYF. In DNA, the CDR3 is TGTGCCAGCAGCCCCCAGGCGTGGGGGCCTGGAGATACGCAGTATTTT.

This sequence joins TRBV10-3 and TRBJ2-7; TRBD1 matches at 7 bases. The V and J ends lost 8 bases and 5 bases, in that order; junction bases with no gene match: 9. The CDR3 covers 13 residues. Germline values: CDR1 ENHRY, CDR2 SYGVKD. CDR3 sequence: CAIQRQGSNEQYF. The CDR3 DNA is TGTGCCATCCAGAGACAGGGTTCGAACGAGCAGTACTTC.

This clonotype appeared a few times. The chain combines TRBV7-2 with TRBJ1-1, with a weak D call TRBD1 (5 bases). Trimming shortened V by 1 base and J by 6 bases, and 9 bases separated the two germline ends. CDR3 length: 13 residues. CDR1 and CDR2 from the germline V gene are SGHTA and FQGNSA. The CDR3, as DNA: TGTGCCAGCAGCTTAGGTCCCAGGGCTGAAGCTTTCTTT. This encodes CASSLGPRAEAFF.

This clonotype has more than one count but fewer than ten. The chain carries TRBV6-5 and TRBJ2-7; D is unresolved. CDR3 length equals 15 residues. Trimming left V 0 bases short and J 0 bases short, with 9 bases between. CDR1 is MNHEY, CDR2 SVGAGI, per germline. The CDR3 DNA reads TGTGCCAGCAGTTACTCCCGGACGAGCTCCTACGAGCAGTACTTC. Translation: CASSYSRTSSYEQYF.

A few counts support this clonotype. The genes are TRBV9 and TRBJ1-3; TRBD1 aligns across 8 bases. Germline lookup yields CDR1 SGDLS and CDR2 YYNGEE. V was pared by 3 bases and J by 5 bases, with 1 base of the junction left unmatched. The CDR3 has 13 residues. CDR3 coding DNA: TGTGCCAGCAGCGGACAGGGGCGAAACACCATATATTTT. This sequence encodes CASSGQGRNTIYF. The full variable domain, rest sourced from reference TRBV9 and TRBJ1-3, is DSGVTQTPKHLITATGQRVTLRCSPRSGDLSVYWYQQSLDQGLQFLIQYYNGEERAKGNILERFSAQQFPDLHSELNLSSLELGDSALYFCASSGQGRNTIYFGEGSWLTVV.

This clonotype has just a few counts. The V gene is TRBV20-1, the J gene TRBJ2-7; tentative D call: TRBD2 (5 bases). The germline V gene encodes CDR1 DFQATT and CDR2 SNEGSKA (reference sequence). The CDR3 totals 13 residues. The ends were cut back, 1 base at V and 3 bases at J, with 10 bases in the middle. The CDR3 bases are TGCAGTGCTAGAGGCGACTACGACTACGAGCAGTACTTC. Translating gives CSARGDYDYEQYF.

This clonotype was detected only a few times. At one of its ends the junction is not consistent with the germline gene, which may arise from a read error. The CDR3 coding sequence is TGTGCCACCAGTGACCGTTCAGTTTTCCCTTGGCTCTTC. Its protein is CATSDRSVFPWLF. J is TRBJ2-5 and V is TRBV24-1; D not resolved. This CDR3 spans 13 amino acids. Per germline, CDR1 KGHDR and CDR2 SFDVKD.